The TCR beta chain described here comes from a study of T cells in Graves' hyperthyroidism and ophthalmopathy. Findings of the study overall: Blood samples included most of the expanded thyroid clonotypes exceeding 0.001.

From RNA transcripts, TCR beta CDR3 regions were amplified. HTBI primers were employed in a first-round RT-PCR of the TCR CDR3. MiXCR, applied by TCRdb to the multiplex PCR reads, yields one record per CDR3 protein. The table lists hundreds of thousands of distinct CDR3 sequences, about half of them singletons. V was cut by 5 bases and J by 6 bases, with 17 bases left in between. CDR3 size: 13 residues. CDR1 and CDR2 (germline): DFQATT, SNEGSKA (reference sequence). Notes on this clonotype: No antigen is known for it.

The gene calls are TRBV20-1 and TRBJ2-7; D is undetermined. The sequence derives from a woman under 30 with Graves' hyperthyroidism. Sample: peripheral blood or thyroid tissue (not recorded which). The CDR3 DNA reads TGCAGTGCTGGCGCCATAGTCACCTCCGAGCAGTACTTC. It yields the protein CSAGAIVTSEQYF.